Listed below are T cell receptor beta chains from one sample, sequenced in a study of blood T cell repertoires in COVID-19. Profiling relied on immunoSEQ multiplex PCR, and the TCRdb table lists in-frame clones only, not all of them. The data contain some 270,000 clones, approximately 90% of them seen just once; the ten biggest clones take up roughly 3.9%. Specimen: PBMCs or T cells enriched from blood (not recorded which). These TCRs come from a woman in her twenties or thirties with acute COVID-19. Both conserved end residues are part of each CDR3. D genes are given only for firm matches. Expanded clones are given a class, and other clones once, few, many or no size at all.

V: TRBV5-1
D: NA
size: NA
J: TRBJ2-7
CDR3: CASSWGQGSSEQYF
DNA: TGCGCCAGCAGCTGGGGACAAGGATCTAGCGAGCAGTACTTC

V: TRBV28
D: NA
size: once
J: TRBJ2-5
CDR3: CASSPDRFQETQYF
DNA: TGTGCCAGCAGTCCCGACAGGTTCCAAGAGACCCAGTACTTC

V: TRBV5-4
D: NA
size: once
J: TRBJ2-1
CDR3: CASSWGGGPLSYNEQFF
DNA: TGTGCCAGCAGCTGGGGAGGCGGGCCTCTCTCCTACAATGAGCAGTTCTTC

V: TRBV7-2
D: NA
size: NA
J: TRBJ1-3
CDR3: CASSAGAGVTGNTIYF
DNA: TGTGCCAGCAGCGCTGGGGCGGGGGTTACAGGAAACACCATATATTTT

V: TRBV3-1/TRBV3-2
D: NA
size: NA
J: TRBJ2-7
CDR3: CASSQEQGPYEQYF
DNA: TGTGCCAGCAGCCAAGAACAGGGCCCCTACGAGCAGTACTTC

V: TRBV5-6
D: NA
size: NA
J: TRBJ1-2
CDR3: CASSLEQGVVAGYTF
DNA: TGTGCCAGCAGCTTGGAACAGGGAGTCGTAGCCGGCTACACCTTC

V: TRBV20-1
D: TRBD1
size: NA
J: TRBJ2-7
CDR3: CSASLGTGGGYEQYF
DNA: TGCAGTGCTAGTCTCGGGACAGGGGGCGGTTACGAGCAGTACTTC

V: TRBV3-1/TRBV3-2
D: NA
size: NA
J: TRBJ2-1
CDR3: CASSQGLSDGSAYNEQFF
DNA: TGTGCCAGCAGCCAAGGGTTATCGGACGGGAGTGCCTACAATGAGCAGTTCTTC

V: TRBV19
D: NA
size: NA
J: TRBJ2-7
CDR3: CASSMGIANYEQYF
DNA: TGTGCCAGTAGTATGGGGATAGCGAATTACGAGCAGTACTTC

V: TRBV9
D: TRBD1
size: NA
J: TRBJ2-1
CDR3: CASSVVVTGGNNEQFF
DNA: TGTGCCAGCAGCGTAGTTGTGACAGGGGGAAACAATGAGCAGTTCTTC

V: TRBV2
D: NA
size: NA
J: TRBJ1-1
CDR3: CASKNPGVTTEAFF
DNA: TGTGCCAGCAAGAACCCCGGGGTGACCACTGAAGCTTTCTTT

V: TRBV12-3/TRBV12-4
D: TRBD2
size: NA
J: TRBJ2-7
CDR3: CASSPGLAGEQYF
DNA: TGTGCCAGCAGCCCCGGTCTTGCGGGAGAACAGTACTTC

V: TRBV19
D: NA
size: few
J: TRBJ2-3
CDR3: CASTPGHTTDTQYF
DNA: TGTGCCAGTACACCGGGACATACCACAGATACGCAGTATTTT

V: TRBV7-9
D: TRBD2
size: NA
J: TRBJ2-3
CDR3: CASRKRLAGASTDTQYF
DNA: TGTGCCAGCAGAAAAAGACTAGCGGGAGCTAGCACAGATACGCAGTATTTT

V: TRBV5-1
D: NA
size: NA
J: TRBJ2-3
CDR3: CASSLSGNPGDTQYF
DNA: TGCGCCAGCAGCTTATCGGGGAACCCTGGGGATACGCAGTATTTT

V: TRBV18
D: NA
size: NA
J: TRBJ2-7
CDR3: CASSPRDNDSEQYF
DNA: TGTGCCAGCTCACCAAGGGACAATGACTCCGAGCAGTACTTC

V: TRBV18
D: TRBD1
size: few
J: TRBJ2-2
CDR3: CASSPLQGASTGELFF
DNA: TGTGCCAGCTCACCTTTACAGGGGGCGAGCACCGGGGAGCTGTTTTTT

V: TRBV3-1/TRBV3-2
D: NA
size: NA
J: TRBJ2-1
CDR3: CASSQGFGEQFF
DNA: TGTGCCAGCAGCCAAGGTTTCGGGGAGCAGTTCTTC

V: TRBV28
D: NA
size: NA
J: TRBJ2-3
CDR3: CASSPSPGLRITDTQYF
DNA: TGTGCCAGCAGTCCGTCCCCGGGACTCCGAATCACAGATACGCAGTATTTT

V: TRBV6-1
D: NA
size: NA
J: TRBJ1-2
CDR3: CASSERGGRSADTF
DNA: TGTGCCAGCAGTGAACGGGGGGGGAGATCGGCGGACACCTTC

V: TRBV27
D: NA
size: once
J: TRBJ1-5
CDR3: CASWDTDQPQHF
DNA: TGTGCCAGCTGGGACACCGATCAGCCCCAGCATTTT

V: TRBV27
D: TRBD2
size: NA
J: TRBJ2-1
CDR3: CASSLGLAGYNEQFF
DNA: TGTGCCAGCAGTCTCGGACTAGCTGGGTACAATGAGCAGTTCTTC

V: TRBV18
D: NA
size: NA
J: TRBJ2-3
CDR3: CASSPSFGAGGTDTQYF
DNA: TGTGCCAGCTCACCGTCGTTTGGGGCAGGGGGCACAGATACGCAGTATTTT

V: TRBV19
D: TRBD2
size: NA
J: TRBJ2-2
CDR3: CASSIFPNAGGRHGELFF
DNA: TGTGCCAGTAGTATATTTCCTAACGCGGGAGGGAGACACGGGGAGCTGTTTTTT

V: TRBV6-2/TRBV6-3
D: NA
size: NA
J: TRBJ1-5
CDR3: CASSWGAGAPQHF
DNA: TGTGCCAGCAGTTGGGGGGCGGGAGCGCCCCAGCATTTT

V: TRBV11-1
D: NA
size: NA
J: TRBJ2-7
CDR3: CASSRMSSVPTYEQYF
DNA: TGTGCCAGCAGCCGGATGAGTAGCGTCCCGACCTACGAGCAGTACTTC

V: TRBV25-1
D: NA
size: NA
J: TRBJ1-6
CDR3: CASSVQGNSPLHF
DNA: TGTGCCAGCAGTGTCCAGGGTAATTCACCCCTCCACTTT

V: TRBV5-1
D: TRBD1
size: NA
J: TRBJ1-2
CDR3: CASSPGQGTGYTF
DNA: TGCGCCAGCAGCCCCGGACAGGGGACGGGCTACACCTTC

V: TRBV5-6
D: NA
size: NA
J: TRBJ1-1
CDR3: CASSLATTGSTEAFF
DNA: TGTGCCAGCAGCTTGGCCACTACAGGGTCCACTGAAGCTTTCTTT

V: TRBV10-3
D: TRBD2
size: NA
J: TRBJ2-2
CDR3: CAISEPSGLAGGLNGELFF
DNA: TGTGCCATCAGTGAGCCCTCGGGACTAGCGGGAGGCCTCAACGGGGAGCTGTTTTTT

V: TRBV12-3/TRBV12-4
D: NA
size: NA
J: TRBJ1-3
CDR3: CASSHQGNTIYF
DNA: TGTGCCAGCAGTCACCAGGGAAACACCATATATTTT

V: TRBV15
D: TRBD1
size: NA
J: TRBJ2-1
CDR3: CATSTTGASSYNEQFF
DNA: TGTGCCACCAGCACCACAGGGGCAAGCTCCTACAATGAGCAGTTCTTC

V: TRBV5-1
D: TRBD2
size: NA
J: TRBJ2-2
CDR3: CASSSLASGRTGELFF
DNA: TGCGCCAGCAGCTCTTTGGCTAGCGGGAGGACCGGGGAGCTGTTTTTT

V: TRBV6-5
D: NA
size: NA
J: TRBJ2-7
CDR3: CASRAAGGANEQYF
DNA: TGTGCCAGCAGGGCCGCAGGCGGGGCGAACGAGCAGTACTTC

V: TRBV5-8
D: TRBD1
size: NA
J: TRBJ2-3
CDR3: CASSIGGQGSTDTQYF
DNA: TGTGCCAGCAGCATCGGGGGACAGGGGAGCACAGATACGCAGTATTTT

V: TRBV6-5
D: NA
size: NA
J: TRBJ2-5
CDR3: CASSYSGGDEETQYF
DNA: TGTGCCAGCAGTTACTCAGGCGGGGATGAAGAGACCCAGTACTTC

V: TRBV11-2
D: NA
size: NA
J: TRBJ2-2
CDR3: CASSLAHNTGELFF
DNA: TGTGCCAGCAGCTTAGCACATAACACCGGGGAGCTGTTTTTT

V: TRBV7-9
D: NA
size: NA
J: TRBJ1-1
CDR3: CASSLPNRVGTEAFF
DNA: TGTGCCAGCAGCTTACCCAACAGGGTAGGCACTGAAGCTTTCTTT

V: TRBV19
D: NA
size: NA
J: TRBJ1-2
CDR3: CASSTPREPNYGYTF
DNA: TGTGCCAGTAGTACCCCCAGGGAACCTAACTATGGCTACACCTTC

V: TRBV19
D: TRBD1
size: NA
J: TRBJ1-4
CDR3: CASSPADRGGEKLFF
DNA: TGTGCCAGTAGTCCAGCTGACAGGGGAGGTGAAAAACTGTTTTTT

V: TRBV6-2/TRBV6-3
D: NA
size: few
J: TRBJ2-1
CDR3: CASSPLSMIANEQFF
DNA: TGTGCCAGCAGCCCCCTCTCGATGATAGCGAATGAGCAGTTCTTC

V: TRBV6-5
D: TRBD1
size: NA
J: TRBJ1-2
CDR3: CASRPRDRGYGYTF
DNA: TGTGCCAGCAGACCCCGGGACAGGGGCTATGGCTACACCTTC

V: TRBV5-1
D: NA
size: NA
J: TRBJ2-7
CDR3: CASSNPSSYEQYF
DNA: TGCGCCAGCAGCAACCCTAGCTCCTACGAGCAGTACTTC

V: TRBV7-9
D: NA
size: NA
J: TRBJ2-7
CDR3: CASSLSGLYEQYF
DNA: TGTGCCAGCAGCTTATCAGGCCTCTACGAGCAGTACTTC

V: TRBV7-2
D: NA
size: NA
J: TRBJ1-1
CDR3: CASQSSVSSTEAFF
DNA: TGTGCCAGCCAGAGTTCGGTTTCTAGCACTGAAGCTTTCTTT